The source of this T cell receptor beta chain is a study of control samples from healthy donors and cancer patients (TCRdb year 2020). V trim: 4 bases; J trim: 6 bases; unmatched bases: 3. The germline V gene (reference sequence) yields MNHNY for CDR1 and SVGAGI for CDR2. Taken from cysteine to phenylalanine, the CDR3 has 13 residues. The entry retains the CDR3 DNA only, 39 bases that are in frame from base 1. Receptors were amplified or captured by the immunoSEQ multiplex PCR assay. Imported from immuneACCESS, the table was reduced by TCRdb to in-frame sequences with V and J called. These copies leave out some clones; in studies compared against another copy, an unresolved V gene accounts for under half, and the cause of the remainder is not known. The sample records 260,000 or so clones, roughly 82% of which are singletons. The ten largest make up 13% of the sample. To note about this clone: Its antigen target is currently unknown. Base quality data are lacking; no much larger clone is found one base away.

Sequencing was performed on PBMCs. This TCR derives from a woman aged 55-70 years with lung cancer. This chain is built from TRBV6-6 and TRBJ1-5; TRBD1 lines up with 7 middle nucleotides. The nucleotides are TGTGCCAGCAGTTTACAGGGGACTCAGCCCCAGCATTTT. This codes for CASSLQGTQPQHF.